These 3 T cell receptor beta chains originate from one sample sequenced in a study of identical twins. TCRdb fed the 5' RACE reads into MiXCR, producing one record per CDR3 protein. The sample yields 250,000 to 350,000 distinct CDR3 sequences, roughly 8.6% seen once. The data also belong to a second study, concerning yellow fever vaccine responses in identical twins.

The sequenced material came from CD8+ T cells sorted from blood. Receptors originate from a woman between 18 and 29 years old in good health.

This clonotype was observed many times. This sequence joins TRBV12-3 or TRBV12-4 and TRBJ2-5, with TRBD1 matching over 10 bases. The CDR3 runs to 16 residues. Germline trimming cut 7 bases from V and 4 bases from J; bases unmatched to any gene: 12. CDR3 DNA: TGTGCCAGCACTTCAAGTTGGACAGGGGGGAGAGAGACCCAGTACTTC. Amino acid sequence: CASTSSWTGGRETQYF.

This chain connects TRBV10-3 to TRBJ2-2; 11 positions match TRBD1. Germline-derived CDR1 and CDR2 are ENHRY and SYGVKD. The CDR3 runs 16 residues. Trimming took 3 bases from V and 6 from J; bases not matched to a gene: 6. The CDR3: CAISEPGTGGPGELFF. CDR3 in DNA: TGTGCCATCAGTGAACCCGGGACAGGGGGTCCCGGGGAGCTGTTTTTT.

This clonotype was counted ten times or more. The rearrangement links TRBV12-3 or TRBV12-4 to TRBJ2-7; no clear D. The V gene lost 6 bases and the J gene lost 0 bases, with 12 bases spanning the gap. The CDR3 covers 14 residues. DNA for the CDR3: TGTGCCAGCAGCGACGTTGGAGTCTCCTACGAGCAGTACTTC. This translates into CASSDVGVSYEQYF.